These 23 T cell receptor beta chains were sequenced from one sample in a study of human T cells and chemical hapten exposure. Time point: patch test 1, 2 weeks after DPC sensitization. Treatment: therapeutic diphenylcyclopropenone sensitization with weekly scalp DPC. TCRdb ran MiXCR on the RACE reads and lists one entry per CDR3 protein. The table shows a few hundred thousand distinct CDR3 sequences, with around 4.8% occurring only once. Sequenced material: whole blood, taken in connection with sensitization to the hapten diphenylcyclopropenone (DPC). These receptors all stem from a woman aged 45 to 65 with alopecia areata. Some clones in this sample may be carry-over from other donors' samples.

This clonotype was recorded many times. The chain uses TRBV4-2 and TRBJ1-6; D remains unclear. V lost 11 bases and J 0 bases, leaving 8 bases between the germline ends. Germline V lookup: CDR1 LGHNA, CDR2 YNFKEQ. The CDR3 extends over 13 amino acids. Here the CDR3 DNA reads TGTGCCGTACAAAGCTCCTATAATTCACCCCTCCACTTT. Translating gives CAVQSSYNSPLHF.

The chain couples TRBV3-1 to TRBJ2-1; 14 nucleotides match TRBD2. The CDR3 totals 16 residues. CDR1 is LGHDT, CDR2 YNNKEL, per germline (reference sequence). V was pared by 4 bases and J by 7 bases, with 6 bases of the junction left unmatched. The CDR3: CASSPRLAGGLNEQFF. DNA of the CDR3: TGTGCCAGCAGCCCCCGACTAGCGGGGGGGTTAAATGAGCAGTTCTTC.

CDR3 loop: CASSLAPLVPVLMETQYF. The DNA of the CDR3 is TGTGCCAGCAGCTTGGCCCCACTGGTCCCAGTCTTAATGGAGACCCAGTACTTC. The chain combines TRBV11-2 with TRBJ2-5; no definite D call. CDR3 length equals 18 residues. Trimming shortened V by 3 bases and J by 5 bases, and 25 bases separated the two germline ends. Germline V gene lookup returns CDR1 SGHAT and CDR2 FQNNGV. Using reference TRBV11-2 and TRBJ2-5 for the parts outside the CDR3, the full variable domain is EAGVAQSPRYKIIEKRQSVAFWCNPISGHATLYWYQQILGQGPKLLIQFQNNGVVDDSQLPKDRFSAERLKGVDSTLKIQPAKLEDSAVYLCASSLAPLVPVLMETQYFGPGTRLLVL.

Many counts were recorded for this clonotype. V usage is TRBV20-1 and J usage is TRBJ2-2; D remains unclear. V was cut by 5 bases and J by 4 bases, with 8 bases left in between. The CDR3 covers 12 residues. CDR1 and CDR2 (germline): DFQATT, SNEGSKA (reference sequence). CDR3 in DNA: TGCAGTGCTCTAGACTTCACCGGGGAGCTGTTTTTT. Translating it yields CSALDFTGELFF.

In the case of this clonotype: A read error is possible here, since a much larger clone lies one base away. The chain employs TRBV6-6 and TRBJ1-1; weak D call: TRBD1 (5 bases). There are 13 residues in the CDR3. The germline gives CDR1 MNHNY, CDR2 SVGAGI (reference sequence). The CDR3 protein is CASSPGTESEALF. For the CDR3, the DNA is TGTGCCAGCAGTCCCGGGACTGAGTCCGAAGCTTTGTTT.

About this clonotype: One base away lies a much larger clone, so this may be a sequencing read error. The genes are TRBV3-1 and TRBJ1-2; D remains unclear. Trimming removed 3 bases from V and 1 base from J, with 18 bases in between. Per germline, CDR1 LGHDT and CDR2 YNNKEL (reference sequence). The CDR3 runs to 17 residues. CDR3: CASSQAFSGVGNYGYTF. The CDR3 region has the DNA TGTGCCAGCAGCCAGGCCTTTTCGGGCGTTGGTAACTATGGCTACACCTTC. The full variable domain, rest sourced from reference TRBV3-1 and TRBJ1-2, is DTAVSQTPKYLVTQMGNDKSIKCEQNLGHDTMYWYKQDSKKFLKIMFSYNNKELIINETVPNRFSPKSPDKAHLNLHINSLELGDSAVYFCASSQAFSGVGNYGYTFGSGTRLTVV.

This clonotype was found many times. The J gene is TRBJ1-1, the V gene TRBV5-1, with D maybe TRBD1 (5 bases). The CDR3 consists of 13 residues. Trimming removed 4 bases at V and 5 bases at J, with 12 bases between. Germline assignment: CDR1 SGHRS and CDR2 YFSETQ. In nucleotides, the CDR3 is TGCGCCAGCAGCCCGGGCCCAGGGACTGAAGCTTTCTTT. Protein sequence: CASSPGPGTEAFF.

J is TRBJ1-1 and V is TRBV28; TRBD1 matches 7 bases. The trim removed 2 bases at V and 4 bases at J, leaving 7 bases unmatched. This CDR3 is 15 amino acids long. Germline assignment: CDR1 MDHEN and CDR2 SYDVKM. Here the CDR3 DNA reads TGTGCCAGCAGTTTACACCCCCAGGGGGGCACTGAAGCTTTCTTT. Encoded protein: CASSLHPQGGTEAFF.

This clonotype was detected many times. The genes are TRBV5-8 and TRBJ1-5, with a possible D match to TRBD1 (6 bases). The V end lost 0 bases, the J end lost 6 bases, and 7 bases lay between the germline ends. Looked up from germline, CDR1 is SGHTS and CDR2 is YDEGEE. The CDR3 length is 13 residues. In DNA, the CDR3 is TGTGCCAGCAGCTTGGGGGGGCGTCAGCCCCAGCATTTT. Translating gives CASSLGGRQPQHF.

This clonotype has just a few counts. The V and J genes are TRBV20-1 and TRBJ2-3; TRBD2 matches 12 bases. The CDR3 extends over 15 amino acids. Germline assignment: CDR1 DFQATT and CDR2 SNEGSKA (reference sequence). V dropped 6 bases and J dropped 7; count of bases not matched to a gene: 11. CDR3 coding DNA: TGCAGTGCCCAGACTAGCGGGAGACAGTTATATACGCAGTATTTT. Its protein is CSAQTSGRQLYTQYF.

CDR3 sequence reads: CARPTQGYSNQPQHF. The CDR3 DNA is TGTGCCAGACCGACTCAGGGGTATAGCAATCAGCCCCAGCATTTT. The J gene is TRBJ1-5, the V gene TRBV6-6; the D gene is possibly TRBD1 (6 bases). CDR1 and CDR2 (germline): MNHNY, SVGAGI (reference sequence). This CDR3 is built from 15 residues. Deletions cut 9 bases from V and 0 bases from J, with 15 bases between.

This clonotype was counted at least ten times. The chain joins TRBV12-3 or TRBV12-4 to TRBJ2-3; no clear D. The CDR3 is 16 amino acids. Trimming shortened V by 4 bases and J by 0 bases, and 14 bases separated the two germline ends. Here the CDR3 reads CASSSLQVTSTDTQYF. Here the CDR3 DNA reads TGTGCCAGCAGTTCTCTTCAGGTGACTAGCACAGATACGCAGTATTTT.

This clonotype was seen only a few times. The chain combines TRBV20-1 with TRBJ2-1, with 7 bases matching TRBD2. After removal of 1 base from V and 8 bases from J, the junction contained 17 bases not matched to a gene. Germline V lookup: CDR1 DFQATT, CDR2 SNEGSKA (reference sequence). The CDR3 sequence is 17 residues long. The CDR3 DNA reads as TGCAGTGCTAGAGCTGTGAGGCGGGACTATTTTTTCGATGAGCAGTTCTTC. Translating it yields CSARAVRRDYFFDEQFF.

V is TRBV29-1 and J is TRBJ2-5; 7 positions match TRBD1. The germline CDR1 and CDR2 sequences are SQVTM and ANQGSEA. The CDR3 has 12 residues. With V trimmed by 5 bases and J by 4 bases, 4 bases remained unmatched. The CDR3 region has the DNA TGCAGCGTTCCAACAGGGGTAGAGACCCAGTACTTC. Protein sequence: CSVPTGVETQYF.

The rearrangement uses TRBV7-9 and TRBJ1-1; D perhaps matches TRBD1 (5 bases). The CDR3 loop spans 12 amino acids. Per the germline V gene, CDR1 is SEHNR and CDR2 is FQNEAQ (reference sequence). The V end was cut by 9 bases, the J end by 4 bases, with 12 bases between. CDR3 region: CASCTGPTEAFF. The DNA for the CDR3 is TGTGCCAGTTGCACAGGACCCACTGAAGCTTTCTTT.

This clonotype has ten or more counts. The chain joins TRBV28 to TRBJ1-4, with TRBD1 identical over 9 bases. CDR3 size: 16 residues. CDR1 is MDHEN, CDR2 SYDVKM, per germline. The V and J ends lost 5 bases and 2 bases, in that order; junction bases with no gene match: 6. The CDR3 loop reads CASSIQGAPTNEKLFF. CDR3 sequence (DNA): TGTGCCAGCAGTATACAGGGGGCGCCTACTAATGAAAAACTGTTTTTT.

This clonotype was picked up many times. CDR3 nucleotide sequence: TGCAGTGCCGGGACCGGGACAGGGAACAATGAGCAGTTCTTC. Its translation is CSAGTGTGNNEQFF. This rearrangement joins TRBV20-1 to TRBJ2-1, with 9 bases lining up with TRBD1. Trimming at V came to 6 bases and at J to 5 bases, leaving 8 bases not matched to a gene. The CDR3 extends over 14 amino acids. The germline gives CDR1 DFQATT, CDR2 SNEGSKA (reference sequence).

There are many counts of this clonotype. The V call is TRBV20-1, the J call TRBJ2-1; weak D call: TRBD1 (5 bases). The V gene's germline CDR1 is DFQATT and CDR2 SNEGSKA (reference sequence). The V and J ends lost 0 bases and 10 bases respectively, with 19 bases between them. The CDR3 spans 15 residues. The CDR3 DNA is TGCAGTGCTAGAGAGACAAAACCGATGACAGCGGAGCAGTTCTTC. This translates into CSARETKPMTAEQFF.

This clonotype occurred a few times. The CDR3 here is CASSQMSSYNEQFF. CDR3 nucleotides: TGTGCCAGCAGTCAGATGAGCTCCTACAATGAGCAGTTCTTC. This chain links TRBV2 with TRBJ2-1; unclear D gene. Trimming pared 5 bases from V and 0 bases from J, leaving 8 bases between. The length of the CDR3 is 14 residues. The germline V gene encodes CDR1 SNHLY and CDR2 FYNNEI.

This clonotype was detected many times. The rearrangement joins TRBV29-1 to TRBJ1-1, with D uncertain. The germline CDR1 and CDR2 sequences are SQVTM and ANQGSEA. CDR3 size: 13 residues. V was trimmed by 5 bases and J by 1 base, leaving 11 bases between them. CDR3 nucleotides: TGCAGCGTTTCTTGGTCGGAGAACACTGAAGCTTTCTTT. It is translated as CSVSWSENTEAFF.

This clonotype has just one count. Given a much more abundant clone one base away, this may be a read error. The conserved closing phenylalanine or tryptophan is absent in this CDR3, likely reflecting a read error. The chain is built from TRBV20-1 and TRBJ1-5; D call uncertain. Germline CDR1 reads DFQATT; CDR2 reads SNEGSKA (reference sequence). The CDR3 is 13 residues long. Trimming removed 1 base at V and 7 bases at J, with 11 bases between. This chain's CDR3 is CSARGGVGQPQHY. CDR3 sequence (DNA): TGCAGTGCTAGAGGTGGGGTAGGGCAGCCCCAGCATTAT.

This clonotype was seen many times. This rearrangement joins TRBV13 to TRBJ2-1, with no clear D. CDR3 length: 13 residues. V shed 0 bases and J shed 5 bases, with 5 bases lying between them. Per germline, CDR1 PRHDT and CDR2 FYEKMQ (reference sequence). The CDR3 nucleotides read TGTGCCAGCAGCTTAGGAGCCGACAATGAGCAGTTCTTC. Protein product: CASSLGADNEQFF.

This clonotype was counted ten times or more. The chain combines TRBV6-6 with TRBJ1-1; 9 positions match TRBD1. The V segment lost 8 bases and the J segment 4 bases; nucleotides outside the gene matches: 5. The CDR3 spans 13 residues. Per germline, CDR1 MNHNY and CDR2 SVGAGI (reference sequence). The CDR3 sequence: CASDGTGTTEAFF. In DNA, the CDR3 is TGTGCCAGCGACGGGACAGGGACCACTGAAGCTTTCTTT.